These 30 T cell receptor beta chains came from one sample sequenced in a study of blood T cell repertoires in COVID-19. Here immunoSEQ multiplex PCR was the method, and the copy in TCRdb shows in-frame clones only, minus some. Of more than 65,000 clones in the sample, 79% were seen once. The sequenced sample was peripheral blood. Receptor source: a human donor in a cohort sampled during active COVID-19.

In this sample, this clone turned up once. The chain employs TRBV6-5 and TRBJ2-3; D ambiguous. The V end lost 9 bases, the J end lost 4 bases, and 17 bases lay between the germline ends. This CDR3 has 14 amino acids. Germline V gene lookup returns CDR1 MNHEY and CDR2 SVGAGI. The CDR3 reads CASTPRSSADTQYF. CDR3 in DNA: TGTGCCAGTACGCCCCGTAGCAGCGCAGATACGCAGTATTTT.

This clone was picked up one time. Within the sample, other DNA sequences also encode this same CDR3. The chain combines TRBV5-1 with TRBJ2-5, with TRBD2 matching 8 bases. This CDR3 has 15 residues. The trim removed 5 bases at V and 3 bases at J, leaving 9 bases unmatched. Germline values: CDR1 SGHRS, CDR2 YFSETQ. CDR3 in DNA: TGCGCCAGCAGACGGGAGGGGCGGGGGGAAGAGACCCAGTACTTC. Protein sequence: CASRREGRGEETQYF.

The chain links TRBV5-1 to TRBJ2-1, with D perhaps matching TRBD2 (6 bases). Germline CDR1 SGHRS, CDR2 YFSETQ. This CDR3 has 15 amino acids. V was shortened by 2 bases and J by 8 bases, with 17 bases between the two germline ends. CDR3 residues: CASSFKPGLSDEQFF. DNA for the CDR3: TGCGCCAGCAGCTTTAAGCCGGGACTCAGCGATGAGCAGTTCTTC. Using reference TRBV5-1 and TRBJ2-1 for the parts outside the CDR3, the full variable domain is KAGVTQTPRYLIKTRGQQVTLSCSPISGHRSVSWYQQTPGQGLQFLFEYFSETQRNKGNFPGRFSGRQFSNSRSEMNVSTLELGDSALYLCASSFKPGLSDEQFFGPGTRLTVL.

The rearrangement uses TRBV5-4 and TRBJ1-1, with D hard to call. This CDR3 spans 14 amino acids. Germline lookup yields CDR1 SGHNT and CDR2 YYREEE (reference sequence). Trimming took 3 bases from V and 5 from J, leaving 14 bases between them. In DNA, the CDR3 is TGTGCCAGCAGCTCGTATTGGGGAGGGACTGAAGCTTTCTTT. Amino acid sequence: CASSSYWGGTEAFF.

V and J are TRBV25-1 and TRBJ1-3; no clear D gene. Trimming stripped 3 bases from V and 4 bases from J, with 10 bases between. The CDR3 runs to 14 residues. Germline values: CDR1 MGHDK, CDR2 SYGVNS. The CDR3 sequence is CASSDTALGNTIYF. CDR3 DNA: TGTGCCAGCAGTGATACAGCCTTAGGAAACACCATATATTTT.

The genes are TRBV24-1 and TRBJ2-5, with D tentatively TRBD2 (5 bases). The V gene's germline CDR1 is KGHDR and CDR2 SFDVKD. This CDR3 is 15 amino acids long. The V end was cut by 3 bases, the J end by 9 bases, with 19 bases between. CDR3 DNA sequence: TGTGCCACCAGTGATAGTGCTGGTCGACTCGGGGCCCAGTACTTC. Translating it yields CATSDSAGRLGAQYF.

The rearrangement joins TRBV9 to TRBJ2-1; 12 bases fit TRBD1. The CDR3 consists of 16 residues. Germline CDR1 is SGDLS and CDR2 is YYNGEE. V trimming: 3 bases; J trimming: 7 bases; junction bases outside the gene matches: 8. The CDR3 DNA sequence: TGTGCCAGCAGCGATACAATGGGACAGGGGGCGAATGAGCAGTTCTTC. It encodes CASSDTMGQGANEQFF.

This clone was detected only a few times. The gene calls are TRBV10-3 and TRBJ2-7; 8 nucleotides match TRBD2. CDR1 is ENHRY, CDR2 SYGVKD, per germline. V trimming: 4 bases; J trimming: 0 bases; junction bases outside the gene matches: 5. This CDR3 is 15 amino acids long. The DNA of the CDR3 is TGTGCCATCAGTGCCTTGCGGGGGGACTCCTACGAGCAGTACTTC. Protein sequence: CAISALRGDSYEQYF.

This clone turned up a few times. V gene TRBV6-5 combines with J gene TRBJ2-7; 8 bases map to TRBD2. The CDR3 extends over 15 amino acids. Germline CDR1 MNHEY, CDR2 SVGAGI. J lost 2 bases, V lost 0 bases, and 3 bases had no gene match. CDR3 in DNA: TGTGCCAGCAGTTACTCTACTAGCGGAACCTACGAGCAGTACTTC. Amino acid sequence: CASSYSTSGTYEQYF.

V and J are TRBV2 and TRBJ2-1, with TRBD2 matching over 13 bases. CDR3 length: 20 residues. Germline assignment: CDR1 SNHLY and CDR2 FYNNEI. V lost 0 bases and J lost 3; bases outside the gene matches: 11. The CDR3 DNA follows: TGTGCCAGCAGTGAAGCCCCACCCGGACTAGCGGGAGCGTTCTACAATGAGCAGTTCTTC. This gives the protein CASSEAPPGLAGAFYNEQFF.

The chain uses TRBV19 and TRBJ1-1; TRBD1 is a possible D gene (5 bases). This CDR3 region has 14 residues. The V end was cut by 5 bases, the J end by 3 bases, with 13 bases between. CDR1 and CDR2 from the germline V gene are LNHDA and SQIVND (reference sequence). The CDR3 reads CASSWGGGDTEAFF. The CDR3 DNA reads as TGTGCCAGTAGTTGGGGAGGAGGGGACACTGAAGCTTTCTTT. Based on the CDR3 plus reference TRBV19 and TRBJ1-1, the full variable domain is DGGITQSPKYLFRKEGQNVTLSCEQNLNHDAMYWYRQDPGQGLRLIYYSQIVNDFQKGDIAEGYSVSREKKESFPLTVTSAQKNPTAFYLCASSWGGGDTEAFFGQGTRLTVV.

In this sample, this clone turned up a few times. The chain employs TRBV4-2 and TRBJ1-6, with a tentative D call TRBD1 (5 bases). V was clipped by 0 bases and J by 9 bases, with 15 bases between them. The germline V gene encodes CDR1 LGHNA and CDR2 YNFKEQ. CDR3 length equals 16 residues. The CDR3 DNA reads as TGTGCCAGCAGCCAAGATCCCGGGGGGGTGGGTTCACCCCTCCACTTT. Its translation: CASSQDPGGVGSPLHF.

The chain is built from TRBV4-1 and TRBJ2-3, with TRBD2 identical over 7 bases. Germline trimming cut 5 bases from V and 4 bases from J; bases unmatched to any gene: 12. CDR3 length: 16 residues. Per germline, CDR1 MGHRA and CDR2 YSYEKL. The DNA of the CDR3 is TGCGCCAGCAGCTTTCCGAGGAAGGGAGGGCCAGATACGCAGTATTTT. The encoded protein is CASSFPRKGGPDTQYF.

The chain has TRBV7-9 and TRBJ2-3; TRBD1 agrees at 9 bases. V dropped 4 bases and J dropped 0; count of bases not matched to a gene: 8. The CDR3 extends over 17 amino acids. Germline V gene lookup returns CDR1 SEHNR and CDR2 FQNEAQ (reference sequence). CDR3 nucleotide sequence: TGTGCCAGCAGCTCCGGGGCCGGGACAGGGAGCACAGATACGCAGTATTTT. It codes for CASSSGAGTGSTDTQYF.

This clone is a singleton in its sample. This sequence joins TRBV9 and TRBJ2-5, with 10 bases identical to TRBD2. Trimming at V came to 2 bases and at J to 3 bases, leaving 1 base not matched to a gene. This CDR3 is 14 amino acids long. Germline CDR1 reads SGDLS; CDR2 reads YYNGEE. CDR3 sequence (DNA): TGTGCCAGCAGCGTGCTAGCGGGAGAAGAGACCCAGTACTTC. Translating it yields CASSVLAGEETQYF.

The chain couples TRBV10-3 to TRBJ2-3, with D perhaps matching TRBD1 (5 bases). This CDR3 has 15 amino acids. CDR1 and CDR2 (germline): ENHRY, SYGVKD. V lost 2 bases and J 2 bases, leaving 11 bases between the germline ends. The CDR3 loop reads CAISETGQDTDTQYF. The CDR3 coding sequence is TGTGCCATCAGTGAGACTGGACAAGACACAGATACGCAGTATTTT.

The chain couples TRBV4-1 to TRBJ2-2, with TRBD2 matching 13 bases. Germline V gives CDR1 MGHRA, CDR2 YSYEKL. Trimming removed 0 bases from V and 1 base from J; junction bases left unmatched: 11. The CDR3 covers 21 residues. CDR3 sequence (DNA): TGCGCCAGCAGCCAAGATATAATGAGACTAGCGGGGGGCAAGAACACCGGGGAGCTGTTTTTT. Translation: CASSQDIMRLAGGKNTGELFF.

V and J are TRBV13 and TRBJ2-5; D is unresolved. Germline V lookup: CDR1 PRHDT, CDR2 FYEKMQ (reference sequence). CDR3 size: 11 residues. V was trimmed by 4 bases and J by 7 bases, leaving 7 bases between them. CDR3 sequence reads: CASSSGATQYF. In DNA, the CDR3 is TGTGCCAGCAGCTCGGGTGCGACCCAGTACTTC.

The V call is TRBV5-1, the J call TRBJ2-7; 8 bases agree with TRBD1. CDR3 length: 14 amino acids. V dropped 3 bases and J dropped 4; count of bases not matched to a gene: 6. Germline CDR1 is SGHRS and CDR2 is YFSETQ. The CDR3 DNA reads as TGCGCCAGCAGCTCCTACAGACAGGGGTACGAGCAGTACTTC. Translating gives CASSSYRQGYEQYF.

The CDR3 nucleotides are TGTGCCATCAGTGAAAATACAGGGGGCTATGGCTACACCTTC. The encoded protein is CAISENTGGYGYTF. The gene calls are TRBV10-3 and TRBJ1-2, with 8 nucleotides matching TRBD1. The J segment lost 4 bases and the V segment lost 3 bases, leaving 4 bases of the junction unmatched. This CDR3 is 14 amino acids long. Germline lookup yields CDR1 ENHRY and CDR2 SYGVKD.

This clone has a handful of counts. The J gene is TRBJ2-6, the V gene TRBV30; 7 bases are shared with TRBD2. Unmatched junction bases numbered 5, after V lost 1 base and J lost 2 bases. The CDR3 covers 16 residues. Germline V lookup: CDR1 GTSNPN, CDR2 SVGIG (reference sequence). Here the CDR3 reads CAWSGEGRPGANVLTF. CDR3 sequence (DNA): TGTGCCTGGAGTGGGGAGGGTCGGCCTGGGGCCAACGTCCTGACTTTC.

The J gene is TRBJ2-3, the V gene TRBV29-1; possible D gene TRBD1, 6 bases. Between the trimmed V and J ends, which lost 4 bases and 2 bases, there was a span of 19 bases. The CDR3 has 16 residues. Germline-derived CDR1 and CDR2 are SQVTM and ANQGSEA. The CDR3 loop reads CSVGRIQGQTTDTQYF. Here the CDR3 DNA reads TGCAGCGTTGGCCGCATCCAAGGACAGACCACAGATACGCAGTATTTT.

CDR3 bases: TGCGCCAGCAGCTGGGCCGGGACTTCCTACAATGAGCAGTTCTTC. It yields the protein CASSWAGTSYNEQFF. The rearrangement joins TRBV5-1 to TRBJ2-1; TRBD2 is a possible D gene (6 bases). Germline V lookup: CDR1 SGHRS, CDR2 YFSETQ. V shed 3 bases and J shed 1 base, with 11 bases lying between them. This CDR3 is 15 amino acids long.

This clone was counted a few times. The chain couples TRBV19 to TRBJ2-1, with D unresolved. The germline V gene encodes CDR1 LNHDA and CDR2 SQIVND (reference sequence). The CDR3 consists of 13 residues. V gave up 2 bases and J gave up 6 bases, with 8 bases separating them. CDR3 loop: CASSILEGNEQFF. The CDR3 bases are TGTGCCAGTAGTATACTAGAAGGCAATGAGCAGTTCTTC.

The chain recombines TRBV19 with TRBJ1-2; 10 bases are a match to TRBD1. Germline V CDR1 and CDR2: LNHDA, SQIVND (reference sequence). CDR3 length: 15 amino acids. With 2 bases clipped from V and 6 bases from J, the junction kept 6 bases outside the gene matches. For the CDR3, the DNA is TGTGCCAGTAGTATAAGAGGGACAGGGGTTCATGGCTACACCTTC. Translation gives CASSIRGTGVHGYTF.

CDR3: CASSEDKSYEQYF. Here the CDR3 DNA reads TGTGCCAGCAGTGAGGACAAGTCGTACGAGCAGTACTTC. The chain couples TRBV6-1 to TRBJ2-7; TRBD1 might be the D (5 bases). The V and J ends lost 3 bases and 4 bases respectively, with 10 bases between them. Germline CDR1 MNHNS, CDR2 SASEGT. This CDR3 has 13 residues.

The genes are TRBV28 and TRBJ2-7, with TRBD1 identical over 7 bases. V was pared by 2 bases and J by 6 bases, with 10 bases of the junction left unmatched. The CDR3 loop spans 15 amino acids. Germline values: CDR1 MDHEN, CDR2 SYDVKM. The chain's CDR3 is CASSLGGARGREQYF. The CDR3 nucleotides read TGTGCCAGCAGTTTAGGTGGTGCGAGGGGGCGCGAGCAGTACTTC.

V gene TRBV5-1 combines with J gene TRBJ1-5, with 10 positions matching TRBD1. CDR1 is SGHRS, CDR2 YFSETQ, per germline. J was trimmed by 5 bases and V by 7 bases; bases with no gene match: 3. This CDR3 has 13 residues. This chain's CDR3 is CASSDRGDQPQHF. DNA of the CDR3: TGCGCCAGCTCGGACAGGGGGGATCAGCCCCAGCATTTT.

The chain carries TRBV5-1 and TRBJ2-7, with 7 positions matching TRBD2. The CDR3 is 14 residues long. In germline, CDR1 is SGHRS, CDR2 YFSETQ. After removal of 3 bases from V and 2 bases from J, the junction contained 5 bases not matched to a gene. The CDR3 DNA follows: TGCGCCAGCAGCTGGGGGGACTACACCTACGAGCAGTACTTC. Protein product: CASSWGDYTYEQYF.

This chain connects TRBV5-1 to TRBJ2-1; tentative D call: TRBD2 (5 bases). Trimming took 1 base from V and 0 from J, leaving 11 bases between them. CDR1 is SGHRS, CDR2 YFSETQ, per germline. This CDR3 has 16 residues. The CDR3 region has the DNA TGCGCCAGCAGCTTGCAGTCGGGATTCTCCTACAATGAGCAGTTCTTC. It yields the protein CASSLQSGFSYNEQFF.